The 9 T cell receptor beta chains below were found in one sample sequenced in a study of early T cells in non-severe SARS-CoV-2 infection. TCRdb re-called the 5' RACE reads through MiXCR, storing one row per CDR3 protein. The data contain about 25,000 distinct CDR3 sequences, 5.5% of them singletons. The specimen sequenced was whole blood. Every receptor here comes from an adult who was a healthcare worker with PCR-confirmed SARS-CoV-2 infection or an uninfected control (not recorded which).

Within the sample, this clonotype is medium-sized. This sequence joins TRBV12-3 or TRBV12-4 and TRBJ1-1; D is unresolved. This CDR3 spans 14 amino acids. Between the trimmed V and J ends, which lost 8 bases and 1 base, there was a span of 14 bases. CDR3 bases: TGTGCCAGCTCTGTCCGGCAGACGAACACTGAAGCTTTCTTT. Protein sequence: CASSVRQTNTEAFF.

This clonotype was seen at least ten times. Relative to the germline gene, one junction end is altered; a read error may explain this. This chain joins TRBV11-2 and TRBJ2-7; D is perhaps TRBD2 (6 bases). The length of the CDR3 is 14 residues. From germline, CDR1 is SGHAT and CDR2 FQNNGV. CDR3 protein: CASSLDLRRAGTNF. DNA of the CDR3: TGTGCCAGCAGCTTAGATCTTAGGAGGGCAGGGACCAACTTC. Full variable domain (missing parts from reference TRBV11-2 and TRBJ2-7): EAGVAQSPRYKIIEKRQSVAFWCNPISGHATLYWYQQILGQGPKLLIQFQNNGVVDDSQLPKDRFSAERLKGVDSTLKIQPAKLEDSAVYLCASSLDLRRAGTNFGPGTRLTVT.

Many counts were recorded for this clonotype. The DNA for the CDR3 is TGTGCCACCAGCGAAACCGGGACAGGGGTCAATGAGCAGTTCTTC. Translated, it gives CATSETGTGVNEQFF. The rearrangement links TRBV24-1 to TRBJ2-1, with TRBD1 matching over 10 bases. CDR1 is KGHDR, CDR2 SFDVKD, per germline. The CDR3 loop spans 15 amino acids. The J segment lost 6 bases and the V segment lost 7 bases, leaving 8 bases of the junction unmatched.

The sample holds a few counts of this clonotype. The chain links TRBV5-1 to TRBJ2-5; 8 nucleotides align to TRBD2. Trimming took 4 bases from V and 1 from J; bases not matched to a gene: 3. Germline V CDR1 and CDR2: SGHRS, YFSETQ. The CDR3 contains 14 residues. The CDR3 region is CASSPTSAQETQYF. The CDR3 DNA follows: TGCGCCAGCAGCCCGACTAGCGCCCAAGAGACCCAGTACTTC. Variable domain in full (rest from reference TRBV5-1 and TRBJ2-5): KAGVTQTPRYLIKTRGQQVTLSCSPISGHRSVSWYQQTPGQGLQFLFEYFSETQRNKGNFPGRFSGRQFSNSRSEMNVSTLELGDSALYLCASSPTSAQETQYFGPGTRLLVL.

This clonotype was counted ten times or more. The chain joins TRBV5-1 to TRBJ2-5; 12 nucleotides line up with TRBD1. The CDR3 runs to 18 residues. Trimming cost V 4 bases and J 5 bases; bases outside gene matches: 15. Germline CDR1 and CDR2: SGHRS and YFSETQ. For the CDR3, the DNA is TGCGCCAGCAGCCCCGGGACAGGGGGCTCGAACCGCGGGGAGACCCAGTACTTC. This gives the protein CASSPGTGGSNRGETQYF.

This clonotype was found many times. The junction and the germline gene differ at one end; a read error may be behind it. The genes are TRBV7-2 and TRBJ2-7, with TRBD1 matching over 11 bases. The length of the CDR3 is 12 residues. The germline V gene has CDR1 SGHTA and CDR2 FQGNSA. CDR3 residues: CASSGRTGGIFF. The CDR3 DNA reads TGTGCCAGCAGCGGGCGGACAGGGGGCATTTTCTTC.

V gene TRBV11-2 combines with J gene TRBJ2-6, with no clear D. Trimming left V 5 bases short and J 0 bases short, with 5 bases between. This CDR3 spans 14 amino acids. Germline CDR1 is SGHAT and CDR2 is FQNNGV. The CDR3 sequence is CASSLSSGANVLTF. In nucleotides, the CDR3 is TGTGCCAGCAGCCTCTCCTCTGGGGCCAACGTCCTGACTTTC.

The sample holds many counts of this clonotype. The J gene is TRBJ2-1, the V gene TRBV6-2 or TRBV6-3; a possible D gene is TRBD1 (6 bases). The CDR3 has 17 amino acids. Looked up from germline, CDR1 is MNHEY and CDR2 is SVGEGT. The V end was cut by 6 bases, the J end by 0 bases, with 18 bases between. The CDR3 sequence is CASRKKGQSSSYNEQFF. The CDR3 bases are TGTGCCAGCAGGAAAAAGGGACAATCGAGCTCCTACAATGAGCAGTTCTTC.

In its sample, this clonotype was seen many times. The chain combines TRBV7-2 with TRBJ2-2; D call uncertain. Germline V gene data show CDR1 as SGHTA and CDR2 as FQGNSA. This CDR3 region has 15 residues. The V and J ends lost 5 bases and 6 bases respectively, with 16 bases between them. In DNA, the CDR3 is TGTGCCAGCAGCGTCCCGTCCCGGCGGTCCGGGGAGCTGTTTTTT. It is translated as CASSVPSRRSGELFF.